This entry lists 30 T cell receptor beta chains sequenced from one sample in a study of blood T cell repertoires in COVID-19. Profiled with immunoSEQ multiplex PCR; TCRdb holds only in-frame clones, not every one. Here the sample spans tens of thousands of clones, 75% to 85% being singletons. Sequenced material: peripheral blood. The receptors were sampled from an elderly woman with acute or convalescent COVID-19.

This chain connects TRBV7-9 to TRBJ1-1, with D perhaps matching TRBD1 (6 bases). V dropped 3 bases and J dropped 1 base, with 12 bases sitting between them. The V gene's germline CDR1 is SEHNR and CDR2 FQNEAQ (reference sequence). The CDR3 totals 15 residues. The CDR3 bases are TGTGCCAGCAGCTTGAGACAGGAGCAGAACACTGAAGCTTTCTTT. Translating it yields CASSLRQEQNTEAFF.

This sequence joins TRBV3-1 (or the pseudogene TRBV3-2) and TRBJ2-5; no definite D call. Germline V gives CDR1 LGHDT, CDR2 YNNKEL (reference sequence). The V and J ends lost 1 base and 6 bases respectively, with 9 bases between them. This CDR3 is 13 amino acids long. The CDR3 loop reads CASSQAESQTQYF. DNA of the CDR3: TGTGCCAGCAGCCAAGCGGAGAGTCAGACCCAGTACTTC.

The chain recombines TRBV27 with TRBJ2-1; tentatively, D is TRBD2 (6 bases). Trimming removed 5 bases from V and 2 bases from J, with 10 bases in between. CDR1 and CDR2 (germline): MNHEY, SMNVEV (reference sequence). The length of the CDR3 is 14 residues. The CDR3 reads CASSIWGAYNEQFF. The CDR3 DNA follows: TGTGCCAGCAGTATCTGGGGGGCCTACAATGAGCAGTTCTTC.

The CDR3 loop reads CASSPDSISGNTIYF. CDR3 in DNA: TGTGCCAGCTCACCGGACAGTATCTCTGGAAACACCATATATTTT. The J gene is TRBJ1-3, the V gene TRBV18, with D possibly matching TRBD1 (6 bases). Germline assignment: CDR1 KGHSH and CDR2 LQKENI. The CDR3 runs 15 residues. V gave up 3 bases and J gave up 0 bases, with 9 bases separating them.

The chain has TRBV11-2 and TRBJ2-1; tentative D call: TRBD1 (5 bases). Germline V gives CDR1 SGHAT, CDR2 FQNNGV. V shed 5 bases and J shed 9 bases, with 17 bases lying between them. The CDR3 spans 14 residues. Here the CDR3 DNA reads TGTGCCAGCAGCCCTCTCAGGGCCTACGGTGAGCAGTTCTTC. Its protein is CASSPLRAYGEQFF.

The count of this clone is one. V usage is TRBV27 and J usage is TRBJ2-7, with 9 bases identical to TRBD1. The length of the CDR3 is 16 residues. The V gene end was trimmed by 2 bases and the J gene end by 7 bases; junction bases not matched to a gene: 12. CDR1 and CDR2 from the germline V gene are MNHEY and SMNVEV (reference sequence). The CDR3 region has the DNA TGTGCCAGCAGTTTACGACCGGGACAGGGTTTGGGGGAGCAGTACTTC. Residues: CASSLRPGQGLGEQYF.

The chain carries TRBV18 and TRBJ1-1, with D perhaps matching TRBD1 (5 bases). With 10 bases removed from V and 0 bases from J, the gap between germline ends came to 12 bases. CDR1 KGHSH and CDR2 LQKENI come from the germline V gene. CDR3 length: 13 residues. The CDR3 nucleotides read TGTGCCACCGTACAGGACATGAACACTGAAGCTTTCTTT. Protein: CATVQDMNTEAFF.

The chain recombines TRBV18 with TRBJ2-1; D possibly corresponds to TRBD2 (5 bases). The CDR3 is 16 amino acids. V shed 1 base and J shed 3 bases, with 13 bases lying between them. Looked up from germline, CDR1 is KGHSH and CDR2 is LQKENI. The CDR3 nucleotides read TGTGCCAGCTCACCACGTGAGAGGGATCGCTACAATGAGCAGTTCTTC. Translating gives CASSPRERDRYNEQFF.

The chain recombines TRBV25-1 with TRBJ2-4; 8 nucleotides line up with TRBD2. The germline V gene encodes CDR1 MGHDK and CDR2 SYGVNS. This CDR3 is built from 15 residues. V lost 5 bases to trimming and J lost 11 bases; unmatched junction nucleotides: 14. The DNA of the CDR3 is TGTGCCAGCAGTCCCTTCGGGGCGGGAGGAACTCTTCAGTACTTC. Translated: CASSPFGAGGTLQYF.

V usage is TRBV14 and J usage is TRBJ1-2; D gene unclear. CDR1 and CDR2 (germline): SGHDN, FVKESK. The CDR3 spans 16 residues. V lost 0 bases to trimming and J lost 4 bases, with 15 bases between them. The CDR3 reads CASSQDLRAHLYGYTF. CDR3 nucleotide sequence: TGTGCCAGCAGCCAAGATCTGAGGGCTCACCTCTATGGCTACACCTTC. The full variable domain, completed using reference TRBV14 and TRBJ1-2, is EAGVTQFPSHSVIEKGQTVTLRCDPISGHDNLYWYRRVMGKEIKFLLHFVKESKQDESGMPNNRFLAERTGGTYSTLKVQPAELEDSGVYFCASSQDLRAHLYGYTFGSGTRLTVV.

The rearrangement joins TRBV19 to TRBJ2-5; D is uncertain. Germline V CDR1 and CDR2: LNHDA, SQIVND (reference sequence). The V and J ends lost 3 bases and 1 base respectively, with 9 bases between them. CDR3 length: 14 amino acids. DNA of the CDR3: TGTGCCAGTAGTATTCAGCCAGGCCAAGAGACCCAGTACTTC. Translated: CASSIQPGQETQYF.

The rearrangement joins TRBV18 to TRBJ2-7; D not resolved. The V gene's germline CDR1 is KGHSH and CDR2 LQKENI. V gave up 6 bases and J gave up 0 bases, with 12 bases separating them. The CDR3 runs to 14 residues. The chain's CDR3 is CASSWAAASYEQYF. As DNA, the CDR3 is TGTGCCAGCTCCTGGGCCGCAGCCTCCTACGAGCAGTACTTC.

In DNA, the CDR3 is TGTGCCAGCTCACCAAAAATGTCCGGGACAGCATTCCAAGAGACCCAGTACTTC. Translating it yields CASSPKMSGTAFQETQYF. The genes are TRBV18 and TRBJ2-5; 7 nucleotides match TRBD1. The CDR3 has 18 amino acids. Trimming removed 2 bases from V and 1 base from J; junction bases left unmatched: 13. Germline V CDR1 and CDR2: KGHSH, LQKENI.

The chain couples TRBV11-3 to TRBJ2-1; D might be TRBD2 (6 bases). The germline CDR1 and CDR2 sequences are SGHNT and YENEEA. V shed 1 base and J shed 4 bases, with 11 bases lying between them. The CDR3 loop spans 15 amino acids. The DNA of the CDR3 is TGTGCCAGCAGCTTAGCAGGAGGGCCTTACAATGAGCAGTTCTTC. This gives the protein CASSLAGGPYNEQFF.

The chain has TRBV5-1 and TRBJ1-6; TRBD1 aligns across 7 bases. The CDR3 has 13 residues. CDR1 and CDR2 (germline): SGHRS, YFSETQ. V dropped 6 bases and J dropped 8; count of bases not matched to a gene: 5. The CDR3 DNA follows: TGCGCCAGCACGACAGGGTCTGATTCACCCCTCCACTTT. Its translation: CASTTGSDSPLHF.

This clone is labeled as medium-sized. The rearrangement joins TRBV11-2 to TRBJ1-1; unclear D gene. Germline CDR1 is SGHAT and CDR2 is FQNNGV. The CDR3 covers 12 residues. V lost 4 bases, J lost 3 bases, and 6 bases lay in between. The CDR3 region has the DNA TGTGCCAGCAGCTACGGTCACACTGAAGCTTTCTTT. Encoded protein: CASSYGHTEAFF. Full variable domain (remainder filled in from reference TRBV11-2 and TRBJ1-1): EAGVAQSPRYKIIEKRQSVAFWCNPISGHATLYWYQQILGQGPKLLIQFQNNGVVDDSQLPKDRFSAERLKGVDSTLKIQPAKLEDSAVYLCASSYGHTEAFFGQGTRLTVV.

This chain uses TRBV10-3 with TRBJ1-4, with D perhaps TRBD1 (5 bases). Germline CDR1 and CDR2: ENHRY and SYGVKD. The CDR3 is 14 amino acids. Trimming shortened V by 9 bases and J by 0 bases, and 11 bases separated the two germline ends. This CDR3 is CAIRPGSTNEKLFF. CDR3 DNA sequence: TGTGCCATAAGACCAGGGTCAACTAATGAAAAACTGTTTTTT.

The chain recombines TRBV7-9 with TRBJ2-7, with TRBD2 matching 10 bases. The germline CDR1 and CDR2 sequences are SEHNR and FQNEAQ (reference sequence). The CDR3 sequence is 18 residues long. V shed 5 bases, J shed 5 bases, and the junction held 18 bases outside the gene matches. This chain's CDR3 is CASSPAGASGRAGNEQYF. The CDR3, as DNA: TGTGCCAGCAGCCCCGCCGGGGCCAGCGGGAGGGCCGGGAACGAGCAGTACTTC. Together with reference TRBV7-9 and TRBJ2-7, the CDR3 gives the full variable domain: DTGVSQNPRHKITKRGQNVTFRCDPISEHNRLYWYRQTLGQGPEFLTYFQNEAQLEKSRLLSDRFSAERPKGSFSTLEIQRTEQGDSAMYLCASSPAGASGRAGNEQYFGPGTRLTVT.

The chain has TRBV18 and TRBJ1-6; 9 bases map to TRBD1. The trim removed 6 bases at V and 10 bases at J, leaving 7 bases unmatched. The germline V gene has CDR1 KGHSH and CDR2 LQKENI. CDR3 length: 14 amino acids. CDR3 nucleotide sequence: TGTGCCAGCTCGAGGGGACAGGGAAACTCACCCCTCCACTTT. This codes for CASSRGQGNSPLHF.

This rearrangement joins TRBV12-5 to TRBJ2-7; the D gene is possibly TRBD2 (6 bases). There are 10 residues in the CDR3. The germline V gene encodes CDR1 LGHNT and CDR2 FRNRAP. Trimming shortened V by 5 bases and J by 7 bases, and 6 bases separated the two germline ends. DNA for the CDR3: TGTGCTAGTGGTGGGGGGGAGCAGTACTTC. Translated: CASGGGEQYF. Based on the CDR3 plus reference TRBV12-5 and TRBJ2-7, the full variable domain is DARVTQTPRHKVTEMGQEVTMRCQPILGHNTVFWYRQTMMQGLELLAYFRNRAPLDDSGMPKDRFSAEMPDATLATLKIQPSEPRDSAVYFCASGGGEQYFGPGTRLTVT.

As DNA, the CDR3 is TGTGCCAGTAGTATAGAAGGAGGACTAGCGGGAAGAGCTGGGGCCAACGTCCTGACTTTC. This translates into CASSIEGGLAGRAGANVLTF. The rearrangement uses TRBV19 and TRBJ2-6, with 12 bases lining up with TRBD2. Germline values: CDR1 LNHDA, CDR2 SQIVND (reference sequence). Losses at the gene ends were 0 bases for V and 2 bases for J; bases not matched to a gene: 8. The CDR3 loop spans 20 amino acids.

The CDR3 loop is CASSEPGTNTEAFF. CDR3 DNA sequence: TGTGCCAGCAGTGAACCGGGGACAAACACTGAAGCTTTCTTT. The gene calls are TRBV2 and TRBJ1-1, with D tentatively TRBD1 (6 bases). This CDR3 is built from 14 residues. Germline V CDR1 and CDR2: SNHLY, FYNNEI. Between the trimmed V and J ends, which lost 2 bases and 2 bases, there was a span of 9 bases.

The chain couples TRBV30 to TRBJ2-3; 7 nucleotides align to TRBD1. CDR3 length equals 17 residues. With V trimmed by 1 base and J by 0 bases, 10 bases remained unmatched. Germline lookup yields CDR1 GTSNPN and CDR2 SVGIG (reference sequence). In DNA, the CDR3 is TGTGCCTGGAGTGAAAGATACGGGACAGCCAGCACAGATACGCAGTATTTT. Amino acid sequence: CAWSERYGTASTDTQYF. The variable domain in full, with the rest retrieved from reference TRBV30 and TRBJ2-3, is SQTIHQWPATLVQPVGSPLSLECTVEGTSNPNLYWYRQAAGRGLQLLFYSVGIGQISSEVPQNLSASRPQDRQFILSSKKLLLSDSGFYLCAWSERYGTASTDTQYFGPGTRLTVL.

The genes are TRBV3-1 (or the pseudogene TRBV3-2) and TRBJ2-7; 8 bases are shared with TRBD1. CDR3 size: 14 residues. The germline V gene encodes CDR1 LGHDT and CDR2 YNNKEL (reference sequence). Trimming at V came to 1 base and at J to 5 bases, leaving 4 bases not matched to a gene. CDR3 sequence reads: CASSQGTGLHEQYF. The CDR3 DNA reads TGTGCCAGCAGCCAAGGGACAGGGCTACACGAGCAGTACTTC.

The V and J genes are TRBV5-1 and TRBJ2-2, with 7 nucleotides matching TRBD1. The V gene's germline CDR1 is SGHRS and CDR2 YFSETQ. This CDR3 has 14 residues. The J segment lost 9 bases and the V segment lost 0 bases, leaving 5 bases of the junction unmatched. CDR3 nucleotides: TGCGCCAGCAGCTTGGCCACGACAGGGAGGGAGCTGTTTTTT. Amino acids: CASSLATTGRELFF.

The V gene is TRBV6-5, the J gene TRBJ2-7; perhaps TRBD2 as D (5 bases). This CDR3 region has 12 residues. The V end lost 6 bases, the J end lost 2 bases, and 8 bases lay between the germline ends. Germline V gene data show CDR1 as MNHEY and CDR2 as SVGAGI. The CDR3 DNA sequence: TGTGCCAGCAGACGGGGAACCTACGAGCAGTACTTC. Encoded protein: CASRRGTYEQYF.

The CDR3 loop reads CASSPWTPRVEEQYF. Here the CDR3 DNA reads TGTGCCAGCAGCCCCTGGACGCCCAGGGTTGAGGAGCAGTACTTC. The chain has TRBV11-2 and TRBJ2-7; a possible D gene is TRBD1 (5 bases). Germline V lookup: CDR1 SGHAT, CDR2 FQNNGV. CDR3 length equals 15 residues. V was cut by 5 bases and J by 7 bases, with 21 bases left in between.

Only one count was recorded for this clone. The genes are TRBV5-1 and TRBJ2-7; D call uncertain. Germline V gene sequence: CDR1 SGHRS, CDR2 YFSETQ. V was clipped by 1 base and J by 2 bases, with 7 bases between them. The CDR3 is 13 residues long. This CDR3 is CASSLQSAYEQYF. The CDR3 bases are TGCGCCAGCAGCTTGCAATCAGCCTACGAGCAGTACTTC.

Written as DNA, the CDR3 is TGTGCCACTGGGCAGAACACTGAAGCTTTCTTT. Its translation is CATGQNTEAFF. The chain uses TRBV6-5 and TRBJ1-1, with D unclear. Germline-derived CDR1 and CDR2 are MNHEY and SVGAGI. V was cut by 10 bases and J by 1 base, with 7 bases left in between. This CDR3 comprises 11 residues.

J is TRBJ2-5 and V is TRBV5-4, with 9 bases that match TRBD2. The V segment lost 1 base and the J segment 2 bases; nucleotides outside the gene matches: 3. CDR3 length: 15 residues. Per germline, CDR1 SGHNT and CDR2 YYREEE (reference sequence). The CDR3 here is CASSLSLAGQETQYF. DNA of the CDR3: TGTGCCAGCAGCTTGAGCCTAGCGGGGCAAGAGACCCAGTACTTC.